The following is a T cell receptor (beta chain) sequence with its context. The antigen is unknown. Produced via immunoSEQ multiplex PCR; TCRdb's table is partial and in-frame only. The table records about 30,000 clones, approximately 95% of them present only once. The data belong to a study of T cells in tuberculosis. Latent tuberculosis screening used tuberculin skin test and IGRA at entry. Study findings and constraints: Selection depended on which cryopreserved specimens were available. Smaller distances to GMM-specific TCRs suggested their expansion in active tuberculosis.

Sequenced input: PBMCs. This receptor was identified in a donor aged 10-29 years with latent tuberculosis or without tuberculosis infection.

The CDR3, as DNA: TGTGCCAGCAGACGACTAGCGGGACGGAACACCGGGGAGCTGTTTTTT. Translating gives CASRRLAGRNTGELFF. The chain joins TRBV2 to TRBJ2-2; 11 nucleotides align to TRBD2. With 6 bases clipped from V and 1 base from J, the junction kept 4 bases outside the gene matches. Germline V gives CDR1 SNHLY, CDR2 FYNNEI. CDR3 length equals 16 residues.